This T cell receptor beta chain was sequenced for a study of blood T cell repertoires in COVID-19. Study-level background: From the United States, Italy and Spain came samples of acute and convalescent COVID-19. The analysed material was cDNA or gDNA that came from T cells, B-cell-depleted T cells, or PBMCs.

Data came from immunoSEQ multiplex PCR; TCRdb stores just in-frame clones and leaves some out. The repertoire holds approximately 270,000 clones, with roughly nine tenths as singletons. The CDR3 length is 16 residues. The V gene lost 4 bases and the J gene lost 0 bases, with 12 bases spanning the gap. CDR1 and CDR2 from the germline V gene are SNHLY and FYNNEI. Those enrolled, adults aged roughly 18 to 95 years, came from about two dozen US areas. Participant-reported clinical history was the basis for cohort assignment. Source material: PBMCs or T cells enriched from blood (not recorded which). This TCR was recovered from a human donor in a cohort exposed to, infected with or recovered from COVID-19 (not recorded which). The donor label of this sample is uncertain. The V and J genes are TRBV2 and TRBJ2-2; no clear D. The CDR3 is CASSVVADTNTGELFF. CDR3 in DNA: TGTGCCAGCAGTGTGGTGGCTGACACGAACACCGGGGAGCTGTTTTTT.